The 4 T cell receptor beta chains reported below all come from one sample, sequenced in a study of blood T cell repertoires in COVID-19 (TCRdb year 2020). Library generation was performed with the immunoSEQ multiplex PCR assay. What TCRdb holds here is the immuneACCESS table cut down to in-frame rearrangements. Part of the clones is not present; checked against another copy, under half of the missing clones reflect an unresolved V gene, and the others are unexplained. Present in this sample are tens of thousands of clones, 88% of which were seen just once. Jointly, the top ten make up 5.8% of the sample. Sample: peripheral blood. The receptors come from a man between 50 and 59 years old with active COVID-19.

The V and J genes are TRBV7-9 and TRBJ2-5, with TRBD1 matching over 7 bases. This CDR3 spans 13 amino acids. Losses at the gene ends were 4 bases for V and 5 bases for J; bases not matched to a gene: 4. Germline V gives CDR1 SEHNR, CDR2 FQNEAQ (reference sequence). Here the CDR3 reads CASSSTGRETQYF. As DNA, the CDR3 is TGTGCCAGCAGCTCGACAGGGCGGGAGACCCAGTACTTC.

The chain links TRBV7-8 to TRBJ1-1; 8 bases align to TRBD1. V lost 5 bases, J lost 10 bases, and 15 bases stayed unmatched. Looked up from germline, CDR1 is SGHVS and CDR2 is FQNEAQ. This CDR3 spans 15 amino acids. The CDR3 region has the DNA TGTGCCAGCAGCGAAACAGCCGGGACAGGTCGCGGAGCTTTCTTT. Translation: CASSETAGTGRGAFF.

This clone was seen only a few times. This chain joins TRBV19 and TRBJ2-4, with D possibly being TRBD2 (8 bases). Germline loops: CDR1 LNHDA, CDR2 SQIVND (reference sequence). V dropped 10 bases and J dropped 7 bases, with 29 bases sitting between them. The CDR3 runs 17 residues. The CDR3 loop is CATRQGAGLAMGNIQYF. The CDR3 region has the DNA TGTGCCACTCGACAGGGAGCAGGACTAGCTATGGGGAACATTCAGTACTTC.

The V gene is TRBV27, the J gene TRBJ1-1; the D gene is possibly TRBD1 (6 bases). The CDR3 covers 16 residues. V was cut by 4 bases and J by 1 base, with 16 bases left in between. Germline loops: CDR1 MNHEY, CDR2 SMNVEV (reference sequence). CDR3 in amino acids: CASSSGQSSSNTEAFF. In DNA form, the CDR3 reads TGTGCCAGCAGTTCTGGACAGTCGAGTTCGAACACTGAAGCTTTCTTT.